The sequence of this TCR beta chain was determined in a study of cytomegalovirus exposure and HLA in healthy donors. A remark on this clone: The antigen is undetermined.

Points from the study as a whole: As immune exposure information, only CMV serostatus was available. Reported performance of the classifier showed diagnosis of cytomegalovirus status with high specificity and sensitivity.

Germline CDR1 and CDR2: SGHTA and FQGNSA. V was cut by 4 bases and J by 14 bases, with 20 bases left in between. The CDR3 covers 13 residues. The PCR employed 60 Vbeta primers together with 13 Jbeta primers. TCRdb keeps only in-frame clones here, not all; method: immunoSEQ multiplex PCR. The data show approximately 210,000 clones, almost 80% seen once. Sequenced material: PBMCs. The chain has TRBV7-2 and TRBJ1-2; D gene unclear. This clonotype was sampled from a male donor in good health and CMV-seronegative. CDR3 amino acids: CASSSGVSVGWTF. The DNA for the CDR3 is TGTGCCAGCAGCTCCGGGGTCTCCGTCGGTTGGACCTTC.